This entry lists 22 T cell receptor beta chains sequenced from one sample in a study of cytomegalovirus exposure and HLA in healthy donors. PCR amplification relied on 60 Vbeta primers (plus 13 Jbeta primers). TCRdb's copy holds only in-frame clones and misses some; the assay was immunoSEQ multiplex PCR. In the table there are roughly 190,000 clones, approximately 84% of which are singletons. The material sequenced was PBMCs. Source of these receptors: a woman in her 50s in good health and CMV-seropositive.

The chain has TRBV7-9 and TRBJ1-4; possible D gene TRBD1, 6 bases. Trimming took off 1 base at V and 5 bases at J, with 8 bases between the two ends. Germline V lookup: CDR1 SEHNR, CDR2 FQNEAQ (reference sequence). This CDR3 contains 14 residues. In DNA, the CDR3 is TGTGCCAGCAGCTTAGGAGGACAGAATGAAAAACTGTTTTTT. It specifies CASSLGGQNEKLFF.

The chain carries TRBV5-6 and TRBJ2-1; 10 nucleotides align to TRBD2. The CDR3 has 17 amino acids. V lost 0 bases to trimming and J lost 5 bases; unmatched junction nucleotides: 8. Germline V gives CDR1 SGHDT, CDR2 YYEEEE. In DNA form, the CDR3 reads TGTGCCAGCAGCTTGGCCTTCTCAGCGGGGGGGGACAATGAGCAGTTCTTC. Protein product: CASSLAFSAGGDNEQFF.

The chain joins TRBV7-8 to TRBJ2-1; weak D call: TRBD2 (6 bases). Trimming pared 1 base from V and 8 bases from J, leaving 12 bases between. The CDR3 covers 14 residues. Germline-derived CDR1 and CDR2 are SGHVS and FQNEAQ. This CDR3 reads CASSLGGANYEQFF. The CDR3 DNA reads TGTGCCAGCAGCTTAGGCGGGGCTAATTATGAGCAGTTCTTC.

The CDR3 DNA is TGTGCCACCAAGCGCTCACTAGCAAACACAGATACGCAGTATTTT. Protein: CATKRSLANTDTQYF. The chain joins TRBV7-2 to TRBJ2-3, with a tentative D call TRBD2 (6 bases). V was shortened by 10 bases and J by 2 bases, with 19 bases between the two germline ends. Germline assignment: CDR1 SGHTA and CDR2 FQGNSA. There are 15 residues in the CDR3.

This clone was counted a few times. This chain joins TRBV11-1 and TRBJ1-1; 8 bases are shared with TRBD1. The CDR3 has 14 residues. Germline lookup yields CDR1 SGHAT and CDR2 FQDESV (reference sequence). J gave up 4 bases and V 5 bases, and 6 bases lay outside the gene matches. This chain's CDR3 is CASSPGQGFTEAFF. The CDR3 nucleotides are TGTGCCAGCAGCCCCGGACAGGGCTTCACTGAAGCTTTCTTT.

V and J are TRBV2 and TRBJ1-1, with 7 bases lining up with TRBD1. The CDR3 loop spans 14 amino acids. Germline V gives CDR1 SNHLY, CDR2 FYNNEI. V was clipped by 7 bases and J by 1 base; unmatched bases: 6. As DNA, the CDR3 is TGTGCCAGCAAGATACAGGGGACGAACACTGAAGCTTTCTTT. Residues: CASKIQGTNTEAFF.

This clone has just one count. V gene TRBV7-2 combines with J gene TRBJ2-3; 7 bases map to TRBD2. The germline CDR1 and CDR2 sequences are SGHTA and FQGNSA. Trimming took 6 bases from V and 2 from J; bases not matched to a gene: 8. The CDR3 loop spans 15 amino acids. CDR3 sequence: CASRRRDYPTDTQYF. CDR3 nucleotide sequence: TGTGCCAGCAGACGCCGGGACTATCCCACAGATACGCAGTATTTT.

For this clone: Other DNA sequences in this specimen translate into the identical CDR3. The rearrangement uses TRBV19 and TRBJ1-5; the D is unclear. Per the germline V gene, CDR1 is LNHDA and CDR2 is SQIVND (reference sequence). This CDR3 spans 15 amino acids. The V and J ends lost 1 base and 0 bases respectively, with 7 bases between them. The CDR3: CASSIAGYSNQPQHF. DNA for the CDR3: TGTGCCAGTAGTATAGCAGGTTATAGCAATCAGCCCCAGCATTTT.

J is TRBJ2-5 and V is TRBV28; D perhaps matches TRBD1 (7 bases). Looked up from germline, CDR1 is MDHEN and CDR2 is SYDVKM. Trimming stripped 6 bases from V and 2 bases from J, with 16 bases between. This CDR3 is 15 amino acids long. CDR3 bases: TGTGCCAGCAGGGACCATCAGGGGGGTCAAGAGACCCAGTACTTC. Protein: CASRDHQGGQETQYF.

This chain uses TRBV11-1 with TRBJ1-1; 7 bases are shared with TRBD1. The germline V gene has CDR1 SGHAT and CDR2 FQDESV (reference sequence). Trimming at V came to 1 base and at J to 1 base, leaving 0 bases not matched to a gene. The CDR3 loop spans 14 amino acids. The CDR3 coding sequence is TGTGCCAGCAGCTTAGGACAGGGGAACACTGAAGCTTTCTTT. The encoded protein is CASSLGQGNTEAFF.

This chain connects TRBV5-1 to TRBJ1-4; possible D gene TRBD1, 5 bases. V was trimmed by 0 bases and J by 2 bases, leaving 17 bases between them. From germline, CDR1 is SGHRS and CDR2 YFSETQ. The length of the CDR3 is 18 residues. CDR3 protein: CASSLASSGRSTNEKLFF. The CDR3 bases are TGCGCCAGCAGCTTGGCCAGTTCAGGGCGTTCGACTAATGAAAAACTGTTTTTT.

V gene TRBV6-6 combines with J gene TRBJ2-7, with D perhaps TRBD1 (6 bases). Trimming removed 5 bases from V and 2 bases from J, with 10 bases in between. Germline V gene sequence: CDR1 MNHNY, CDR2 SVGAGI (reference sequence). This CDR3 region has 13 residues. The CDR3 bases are TGTGCCAGCAGTCCGGACAGTCCCTACGAGCAGTACTTC. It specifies CASSPDSPYEQYF.

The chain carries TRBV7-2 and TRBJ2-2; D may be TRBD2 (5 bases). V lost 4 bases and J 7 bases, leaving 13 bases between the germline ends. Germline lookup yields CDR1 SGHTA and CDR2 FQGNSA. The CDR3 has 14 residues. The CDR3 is CASSSRRADGELFF. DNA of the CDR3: TGTGCCAGCAGCTCACGGCGGGCAGACGGGGAGCTGTTTTTT.

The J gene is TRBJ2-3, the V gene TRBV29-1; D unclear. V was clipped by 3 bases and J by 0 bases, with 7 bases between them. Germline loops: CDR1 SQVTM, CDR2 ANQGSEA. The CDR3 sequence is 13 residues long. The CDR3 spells CSVDAQSTDTQYF. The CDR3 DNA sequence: TGCAGCGTTGATGCGCAAAGCACAGATACGCAGTATTTT.

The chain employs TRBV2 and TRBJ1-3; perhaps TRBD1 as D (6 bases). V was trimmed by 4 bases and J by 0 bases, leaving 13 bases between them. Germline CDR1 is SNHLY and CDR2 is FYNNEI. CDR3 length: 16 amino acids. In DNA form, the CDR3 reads TGTGCCAGCAGTGCCCAGGGGCGATCCTCTGGAAACACCATATATTTT. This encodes CASSAQGRSSGNTIYF.

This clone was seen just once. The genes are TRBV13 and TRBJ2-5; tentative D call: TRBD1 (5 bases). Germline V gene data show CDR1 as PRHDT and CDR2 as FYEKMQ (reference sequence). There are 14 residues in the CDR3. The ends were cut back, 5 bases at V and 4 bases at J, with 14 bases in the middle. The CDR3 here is CASSPRQTLETQYF. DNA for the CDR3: TGTGCCAGCAGCCCCAGACAGACGCTAGAGACCCAGTACTTC.

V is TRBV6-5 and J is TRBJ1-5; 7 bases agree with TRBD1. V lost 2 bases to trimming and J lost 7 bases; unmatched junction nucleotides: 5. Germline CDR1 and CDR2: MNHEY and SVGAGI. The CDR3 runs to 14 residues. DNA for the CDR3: TGTGCCAGCAGTTACGACAGGGTCAAACAGCCCCAGCATTTT. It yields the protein CASSYDRVKQPQHF.

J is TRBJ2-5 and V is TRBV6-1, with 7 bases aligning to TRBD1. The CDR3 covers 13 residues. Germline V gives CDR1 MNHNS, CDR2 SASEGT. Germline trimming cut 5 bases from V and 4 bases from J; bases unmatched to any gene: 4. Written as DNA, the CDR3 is TGTGCCAGCAGTAGACAGGGTAGAGAGACCCAGTACTTC. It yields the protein CASSRQGRETQYF.

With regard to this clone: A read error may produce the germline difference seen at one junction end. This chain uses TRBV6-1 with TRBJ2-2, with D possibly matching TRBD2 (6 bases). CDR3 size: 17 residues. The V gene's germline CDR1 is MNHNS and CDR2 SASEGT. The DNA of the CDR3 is TGTGCCAGCAGTGAAGGCCCCTCTGGGCACTACACCGGGGGGCTGTTTTTT. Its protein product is CASSEGPSGHYTGGLFF.

The CDR3 coding sequence is TGTGCCAGCAGTTATGGACTAGCGGGGGCCCAGTCCTACGAGCAGTACTTC. The encoded protein is CASSYGLAGAQSYEQYF. The chain recombines TRBV28 with TRBJ2-7; 13 bases are shared with TRBD2. The CDR3 is 17 amino acids. V lost 4 bases and J lost 1; bases outside the gene matches: 7. From germline, CDR1 is MDHEN and CDR2 SYDVKM. The complete variable domain, with remaining parts taken from reference TRBV28 and TRBJ2-7, reads DVKVTQSSRYLVKRTGEKVFLECVQDMDHENMFWYRQDPGLGLRLIYFSYDVKMKEKGDIPEGYSVSREKKERFSLILESASTNQTSMYLCASSYGLAGAQSYEQYFGPGTRLTVT.

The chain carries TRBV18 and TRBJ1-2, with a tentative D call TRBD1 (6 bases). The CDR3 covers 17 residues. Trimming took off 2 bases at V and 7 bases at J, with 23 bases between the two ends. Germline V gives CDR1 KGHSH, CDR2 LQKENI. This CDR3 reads CASSPNRQAWGLSGYTF. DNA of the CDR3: TGTGCCAGCTCACCAAATCGACAGGCGTGGGGGCTAAGTGGCTACACCTTC.

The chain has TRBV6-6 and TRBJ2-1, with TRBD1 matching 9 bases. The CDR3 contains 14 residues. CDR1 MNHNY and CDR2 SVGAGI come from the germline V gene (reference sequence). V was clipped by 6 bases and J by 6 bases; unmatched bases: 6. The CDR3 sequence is CASRTGQGTNEQFF. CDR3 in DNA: TGTGCCAGCAGAACGGGACAGGGTACCAATGAGCAGTTCTTC.